A selection of T cell receptor beta chains follows, all from one sample in a study of identical twins. MiXCR, run by TCRdb on the 5' RACE reads, gives a single entry per CDR3 protein. The sample includes 200,000 to 250,000 distinct CDR3 sequences, 5.5% to 7% of them seen just once. These same records also appear under a second study, on yellow fever vaccine responses in identical twins.

The sequencing input was memory (CD45RO+) T cells sorted from blood. The origin of the receptors is a woman aged 18-35 years in good health. CDR3s include the opening cysteine and the closing phenylalanine or tryptophan. Each record gives: D gene, clone size, V gene, J gene, CDR3 DNA, CDR3 protein. D genes are given only for firm matches. Clone size is stated in some rows and not others, as once, few, many or a class when expanded.

.	few	TRBV28	TRBJ1-2	TGTGCCAGCAGTTTGTTCCCTGGGCAGGACCCCGGGGGCTACACCTTC	CASSLFPGQDPGGYTF
.	many	TRBV7-2	TRBJ1-2	TGTGCCAGCAGCTTAACCCAAGTTCAGACGAGCAACTATGGCTACACCTTC	CASSLTQVQTSNYGYTF
TRBD2	few	TRBV7-3	TRBJ2-3	TGTGCCAGCAGCTTGTCCACACTAGCGGGAGGGACAGATACGCAGTATTTT	CASSLSTLAGGTDTQYF
TRBD1	.	TRBV18	TRBJ1-2	TGTGCCAGCTCGGAGGGCCAGGGGGCTGGAACCTTC	CASSEGQGAGTF
.	few	TRBV10-3	TRBJ2-4	TGTGCCATCAGTGACACGAAAGACTTAGCAGGGGCCAAAAACATTCAGTACTTC	CAISDTKDLAGAKNIQYF
.	few	TRBV5-1	TRBJ2-3	TGCGCCAGCAGCTTGGGCGTCGAAAAGGGCCGGGCAGATACGCAGTATTTT	CASSLGVEKGRADTQYF
.	few	TRBV4-2	TRBJ2-1	TGTGCCAGCAGCCAAGATTTTGTAGCGAGCTCCTACAATGAGCAGTTCTTC	CASSQDFVASSYNEQFF
.	many	TRBV7-9	TRBJ2-1	TGTGCCAGCAGCTTAGCGGGAAGTTACAATGAGCAGTTCTTC	CASSLAGSYNEQFF
TRBD1	.	TRBV19	TRBJ1-2	TGTGCCAGTAGTCCCGGGACAGTCTATGGCTACACCTTC	CASSPGTVYGYTF
.	few	TRBV27	TRBJ2-5	TGTGCCTGCGTGAAGGGCAAAGAGACCCAGTACTTC	CACVKGKETQYF
.	few	TRBV20-1	TRBJ2-7	TGCAGTGCTAGAGCGGGGGTCTTCACCTACGAGCAGTACTTC	CSARAGVFTYEQYF
.	.	TRBV20-1	TRBJ2-7	TGCAGTGCTAGAGATAACGGGGTCTACGAGCAGTACTTC	CSARDNGVYEQYF
TRBD2	few	TRBV20-1	TRBJ2-5	TGCAGTGCTAGGCTAGCGGGGGAGCCCAAGGCCCAGTACTTC	CSARLAGEPKAQYF
.	many	TRBV15	TRBJ1-5	TGTGCCACCAGAAGAGAGGCTTTTCAGCCCCAGCATTTT	CATRREAFQPQHF
.	few	TRBV7-2	TRBJ2-2	TGTGCCAGCAGCTCACTCTACAACACCGGGGAGCTGTTTTTT	CASSSLYNTGELFF
.	many	TRBV11-2	TRBJ1-6	TGTGCCAGCAGCTTAGATCGTGACGGAAATTCACCCCTCCACTTT	CASSLDRDGNSPLHF
TRBD2	.	TRBV3-1	TRBJ2-1	TGTGCCAGCAGCCAAACCCATTCGGGTCTAGCGGGAACCAATGAGCAGTTCTTC	CASSQTHSGLAGTNEQFF
TRBD2	few	TRBV5-1	TRBJ2-1	TGCGCCAGCAGCCGAGGACTAGCGGGAGTAGCGGACAATGAGCAGTTCTTC	CASSRGLAGVADNEQFF
.	.	TRBV29-1	TRBJ2-7	TGCAGCGTTGTATTGAGCGGCCCCTACGAGCAGTACTTC	CSVVLSGPYEQYF
.	few	TRBV10-3	TRBJ2-1	TGTGCCAGCCCCCGGGCAGAGACCTACAATGAGCAGTTCTTC	CASPRAETYNEQFF
TRBD2	.	TRBV25-1	TRBJ2-3	TGTGCCAGCAGTGTCGGGACTAGCGGGGGAGAGACAGATACGCAGTATTTT	CASSVGTSGGETDTQYF
.	.	TRBV4-2	TRBJ2-2	TGTGCCAGCAGCCAAGAACTCCTACTCGTAACCGGGGAGCTGTTTTTT	CASSQELLLVTGELFF
TRBD2	few	TRBV20-1	TRBJ2-7	TGCAGTGCTCGACTAGCGCCCACCTACGAGCAGTACTTC	CSARLAPTYEQYF
.	.	TRBV6-1	TRBJ1-3	TGTGCCAGCCACCCCGGGGGTAATGGAAACACCATATATTTT	CASHPGGNGNTIYF
TRBD1	many	TRBV5-1	TRBJ2-1	TGCGCCAGCAGCTGGAGGGGGGACAGGGACGATGAGCAGTTCTTC	CASSWRGDRDDEQFF
TRBD1	.	TRBV19	TRBJ2-2	TGTGCCAGTAGTGGGACAGGGCTAAGCACCGGGGAGCTGTTTTTT	CASSGTGLSTGELFF
.	.	TRBV28	TRBJ2-3	TGTGCCAGCAGTTTGGGAATATTAGCTGGCACAGATACGCAGTATTTT	CASSLGILAGTDTQYF
.	few	TRBV3-1	TRBJ2-7	TGTGCCAGCAGCCATCCCAAGGGCGAGCAGTACTTC	CASSHPKGEQYF
.	.	TRBV2	TRBJ2-1	TGTGCCAGCTGCGTGACTAGGAGTAGCGATGAGCAGTTCTTC	CASCVTRSSDEQFF
TRBD1	many	TRBV25-1	TRBJ1-2	TGTGCCAGCAGTGAATGGGCAGGGGGAAGTATCTATGGCTACACCTTC	CASSEWAGGSIYGYTF
.	.	TRBV7-2	TRBJ1-3	TGTGCCAGCAGCTTAAGGCTCGGGCAGGGGAACACCATATATTTT	CASSLRLGQGNTIYF
TRBD1	many	TRBV10-2	TRBJ2-1	TGCGCCAGCAGTGACTATGAAAGGGGACAGGGCCAGTTCTTC	CASSDYERGQGQFF
.	.	TRBV28	TRBJ1-2	TGTGCCAGCAGTTCCCAAGACGGGTATGGCTACACCTTC	CASSSQDGYGYTF
TRBD1	.	TRBV12-3/TRBV12-4	TRBJ2-4	TGTGCCAGCAGTTTAAGCCGGGACAGGGGGCGCCGGGACATTCAGTACTTC	CASSLSRDRGRRDIQYF
TRBD1	.	TRBV7-2	TRBJ2-1	TGTGCCAGCAGCCAGGAAGGGACAGGGGGCTTTAATGAGCAGTTCTTC	CASSQEGTGGFNEQFF
.	.	TRBV6-1	TRBJ1-2	TGTGCCACCGACACCGACTATGGCTACACCTTC	CATDTDYGYTF
TRBD1	many	TRBV3-1	TRBJ2-1	TGTGCCAGCAGCCAAGACGGGACAGTTCGCTCCTACAATGAGCAGTTCTTC	CASSQDGTVRSYNEQFF
.	many	TRBV29-1	TRBJ2-6	TGCAGCGTTGTAGCGTTTGGGGCCAACGTCCTGACTTTC	CSVVAFGANVLTF
.	many	TRBV24-1	TRBJ1-5	TGTGCCACCCCTAGGGAGGGTCAGCCCCAGCATTTT	CATPREGQPQHF
TRBD1	many	TRBV5-1	TRBJ1-4	TGCGCCAGCAGCTGGGGGGGGACAGGCGCAACTAATGAAAAACTGTTTTTT	CASSWGGTGATNEKLFF
.	.	TRBV18	TRBJ1-3	TGTGCCAGCTCACCACCCGGCAGGGGTGCTGGAAACACCATATATTTT	CASSPPGRGAGNTIYF
.	many	TRBV12-3/TRBV12-4	TRBJ2-1	TGTGCCAGCAGTTTACCGGGTGGATCCTACAATGAGCAGTTCTTC	CASSLPGGSYNEQFF
TRBD2	.	TRBV7-2	TRBJ2-2	TGTGCCAGCAGCCCTATGGGGCCGGGAGGAAACACCGGGGAGCTGTTTTTT	CASSPMGPGGNTGELFF
.	few	TRBV11-2	TRBJ1-6	TGTGCCAGCACAGCCGGGGGTAGAGTACCCCTCCACTTT	CASTAGGRVPLHF
TRBD1	.	TRBV19	TRBJ2-7	TGTGCCAGTAGTATCGGACAGGGAGCCTACGAGCAGTACTTC	CASSIGQGAYEQYF
TRBD1	many	TRBV7-9	TRBJ2-2	TGTGCCAGCAGGCCGGGACAGGGAGCCGGGGAGCTGTTTTTT	CASRPGQGAGELFF
.	many	TRBV20-1	TRBJ2-7	TGCAGTGCCTTACTAGCCCAGGTTGCCGAGCAGTACTTC	CSALLAQVAEQYF
.	many	TRBV6-6	TRBJ2-6	TGTGCGAGTGGCTCTGGGGCCAACGTCCTGACTTTC	CASGSGANVLTF
TRBD1	.	TRBV6-1	TRBJ2-7	TGTGCCAGCAGTGAAGTAGCAGGGGGCTGGGAGCAGTACTTC	CASSEVAGGWEQYF
TRBD1	.	TRBV7-9	TRBJ2-7	TGTGCCAGCAGCCCAGGGACAGGGTCCTCGGAGCAGTACTTC	CASSPGTGSSEQYF
.	few	TRBV5-1	TRBJ1-1	TGCGCCAGCAGCTTCGATGGGCAAAAGAACACTGAAGCTTTCTTT	CASSFDGQKNTEAFF
TRBD2	few	TRBV10-3	TRBJ2-2	TGTGCCATCAGCAAAGTTGGGACCGGGACTAGTGGCACCGGGGAGCTGTTTTTT	CAISKVGTGTSGTGELFF
TRBD1	many	TRBV28	TRBJ2-2	TGTGCCAGCAGTTCGACAGGGGGAACGGGCACCGGGGAGCTGTTTTTT	CASSSTGGTGTGELFF